Following are 26 T cell receptor beta chains from one sample sequenced in a study of blood T cell repertoires in COVID-19. This table comes from immunoSEQ multiplex PCR, and its TCRdb copy is limited to in-frame clones, with some not included. The table records around 150,000 clones, 88% of them present only once. Sequenced sample: PBMCs or T cells enriched from blood (not recorded which). The receptor set was obtained from a woman in her 50s who had recovered from COVID-19.

The gene calls are TRBV13 and TRBJ1-1; no definite D call. V lost 1 base and J lost 10, with 10 bases in between. The CDR3 is 12 amino acids. Germline CDR1 and CDR2: PRHDT and FYEKMQ (reference sequence). The CDR3 DNA follows: TGTGCCAGCAGCTTAGAACAGCCTCTAGCTTTCTTT. It codes for CASSLEQPLAFF. Complete variable domain (other parts from reference TRBV13 and TRBJ1-1): AAGVIQSPRHLIKEKRETATLKCYPIPRHDTVYWYQQGPGQDPQFLISFYEKMQSDKGSIPDRFSAQQFSDYHSELNMSSLELGDSALYFCASSLEQPLAFFGQGTRLTVV.

V is TRBV11-3 and J is TRBJ2-3; 12 bases map to TRBD2. The ends lost 4 bases at V and 5 bases at J; junction bases unmatched: 7. This CDR3 has 16 residues. Germline lookup yields CDR1 SGHNT and CDR2 YENEEA. CDR3 in amino acids: CASSYRLAGVGDTQYF. CDR3 in DNA: TGTGCCAGCAGCTACCGACTAGCGGGGGTGGGAGATACGCAGTATTTT.

This clone was recorded a few times. The rearrangement joins TRBV6-2 or TRBV6-3 to TRBJ1-1, with D unresolved. Germline V gives CDR1 MNHEY, CDR2 SVGEGT. Deletions cut 0 bases from V and 11 bases from J, with 13 bases between. The CDR3 has 13 residues. CDR3 DNA: TGTGCCAGCAGTTACTCAGAACAAGCGGAGGCTTTCTTT. It yields the protein CASSYSEQAEAFF.

V gene TRBV11-3 combines with J gene TRBJ2-7; a weak D match, TRBD2 (6 bases). The CDR3 is 14 amino acids. Per germline, CDR1 SGHNT and CDR2 YENEEA. V was trimmed by 7 bases and J by 1 base, leaving 14 bases between them. DNA of the CDR3: TGTGCCAGCAAGCGGGCCCGAGGATCCTACGAGCAGTACTTC. This translates into CASKRARGSYEQYF.

The chain has TRBV7-3 and TRBJ2-1, with 12 bases fitting TRBD2. V was pared by 5 bases and J by 7 bases, with 6 bases of the junction left unmatched. CDR3 length: 15 residues. Germline V gene sequence: CDR1 SGHTA, CDR2 FQGTGA. As DNA, the CDR3 is TGTGCCAGCAGCCCGCGACTAGCGGGGGAGAATGAGCAGTTCTTC. The encoded protein is CASSPRLAGENEQFF.

This chain links TRBV19 with TRBJ2-5; TRBD1 matches 10 bases. The CDR3 runs to 14 residues. The V gene's germline CDR1 is LNHDA and CDR2 SQIVND (reference sequence). The trim removed 10 bases at V and 5 bases at J, leaving 10 bases unmatched. The CDR3 is CATGDRGSRETQYF. Here the CDR3 DNA reads TGTGCCACCGGGGACAGGGGAAGTCGGGAGACCCAGTACTTC.

The V call is TRBV4-1, the J call TRBJ2-2, with D possibly TRBD1 on 5 matching bases. V lost 2 bases and J lost 4, with 14 bases in between. In germline, CDR1 is MGHRA, CDR2 YSYEKL. This CDR3 contains 16 residues. The CDR3 is CASSQRQSQATGELFF. The DNA for the CDR3 is TGCGCCAGCAGCCAACGACAGAGTCAAGCCACCGGGGAGCTGTTTTTT.

The chain is built from TRBV18 and TRBJ2-2; D gene uncertain. V was pared by 4 bases and J by 0 bases, with 9 bases between. This CDR3 has 15 amino acids. Germline V gene lookup returns CDR1 KGHSH and CDR2 LQKENI. CDR3 nucleotides: TGTGCCAGCTCACTTACAGCCACGAACACCGGGGAGCTGTTTTTT. Translation: CASSLTATNTGELFF.

The chain combines TRBV6-4 with TRBJ2-1; a possible D gene is TRBD2 (5 bases). Germline V gene lookup returns CDR1 MRHNA and CDR2 SNTAGT. CDR3 length equals 17 residues. Trimming stripped 0 bases from V and 0 bases from J, with 12 bases between. CDR3 sequence (DNA): TGTGCCAGCAGTGACTCGATGGACTTTAGCTCCTACAATGAGCAGTTCTTC. Encoded protein: CASSDSMDFSSYNEQFF.

The rearrangement uses TRBV7-9 and TRBJ2-1; possibly TRBD1 for D (6 bases). The CDR3 consists of 13 residues. Per germline, CDR1 SEHNR and CDR2 FQNEAQ (reference sequence). V gave up 6 bases and J gave up 9 bases, with 15 bases separating them. The CDR3, as DNA: TGTGCCAGCAGTCAGGGGACCTTCGGTGAGCAGTTCTTC. This sequence encodes CASSQGTFGEQFF.

This chain uses TRBV6-4 with TRBJ2-7; 7 bases match TRBD1. CDR1 and CDR2 from the germline V gene are MRHNA and SNTAGT. With V trimmed by 5 bases and J by 0 bases, 7 bases remained unmatched. CDR3 length: 15 residues. CDR3 amino acids: CASSREGGSSYEQYF. The CDR3 DNA reads as TGTGCCAGCAGTAGAGAAGGGGGCAGCTCCTACGAGCAGTACTTC.

This clone came up a few times. The chain recombines TRBV9 with TRBJ2-2; TRBD2 matches 13 bases. V gave up 3 bases and J gave up 7 bases; unmatched junction bases: 9. The germline V gene has CDR1 SGDLS and CDR2 YYNGEE. The CDR3 runs to 17 residues. DNA for the CDR3: TGTGCCAGCAGCGCCACTAGCGGGGGGGCCGTATTCGGGGAGCTGTTTTTT. As protein: CASSATSGGAVFGELFF.

The chain recombines TRBV5-4 with TRBJ1-6, with a weak D call TRBD1 (6 bases). Per the germline V gene, CDR1 is SGHNT and CDR2 is YYREEE (reference sequence). There are 14 residues in the CDR3. V dropped 1 base and J dropped 8 bases, with 10 bases sitting between them. CDR3 amino acids: CASSLLSGDSPLHF. CDR3 in DNA: TGTGCCAGCAGCTTGTTGTCAGGGGATTCACCCCTCCACTTT.

The V gene is TRBV15, the J gene TRBJ1-1, with 7 bases aligning to TRBD1. Per the germline V gene, CDR1 is LNHNV and CDR2 is YYDKDF (reference sequence). CDR3 size: 14 residues. V gave up 3 bases and J gave up 4 bases; unmatched junction bases: 5. CDR3 amino acids: CATSSLTGATEAFF. The CDR3 DNA follows: TGTGCCACCAGCAGTCTTACAGGGGCCACTGAAGCTTTCTTT.

V and J are TRBV7-2 and TRBJ1-5, with D possibly matching TRBD1 (5 bases). Germline CDR1 and CDR2: SGHTA and FQGNSA. With 5 bases removed from V and 4 bases from J, the gap between germline ends came to 21 bases. This CDR3 comprises 17 residues. The CDR3 here is CASSTGGSGARNQPQHF. The CDR3, as DNA: TGTGCCAGCAGCACCGGGGGTAGCGGGGCTCGGAATCAGCCCCAGCATTTT.

The chain joins TRBV6-6 to TRBJ1-5; 7 bases are shared with TRBD1. This CDR3 has 13 residues. CDR1 and CDR2 (germline): MNHNY, SVGAGI (reference sequence). The ends lost 7 bases at V and 4 bases at J; junction bases unmatched: 4. The CDR3 nucleotides are TGTGCCAGCACCGCGGGACAGAATCAGCCCCAGCATTTT. It specifies CASTAGQNQPQHF.

The chain combines TRBV7-3 with TRBJ2-1, with D maybe TRBD1 (6 bases). This CDR3 region has 15 residues. Trimming left V 5 bases short and J 2 bases short, with 13 bases between. Germline values: CDR1 SGHTA, CDR2 FQGTGA. The CDR3 sequence: CASSHFRGPYNEQFF. The CDR3 DNA follows: TGTGCCAGCAGCCACTTCAGGGGCCCCTACAATGAGCAGTTCTTC.

The chain has TRBV6-2 or TRBV6-3 and TRBJ1-5; D uncertain. CDR1 and CDR2 from the germline V gene are MNHEY and SVGEGT. V lost 2 bases to trimming and J lost 2 bases, with 16 bases between them. This CDR3 has 17 amino acids. The CDR3 protein is CASSYPPLVRGNQPQHF. CDR3 coding DNA: TGTGCCAGCAGTTACCCACCCCTAGTGCGGGGCAATCAGCCCCAGCATTTT.

The gene calls are TRBV5-1 and TRBJ1-3, with D perhaps TRBD1 (5 bases). V was trimmed by 3 bases and J by 4 bases, leaving 17 bases between them. The CDR3 runs 16 residues. Germline loops: CDR1 SGHRS, CDR2 YFSETQ. The CDR3 bases are TGCGCCAGCAGCTCCCGTTACCAGGGAGGAGGAAACACCATATATTTT. Its translation: CASSSRYQGGGNTIYF.

This chain connects TRBV6-5 to TRBJ1-1, with D tentatively TRBD1 (5 bases). CDR1 is MNHEY, CDR2 SVGAGI, per germline. The CDR3 loop spans 15 amino acids. Trimming removed 0 bases at V and 4 bases at J, with 12 bases between. The CDR3 sequence: CASSYSSRAATEAFF. The CDR3 nucleotides are TGTGCCAGCAGTTACTCGAGCAGGGCGGCCACTGAAGCTTTCTTT.

The chain uses TRBV7-8 and TRBJ2-3, with D hard to call. CDR3 size: 15 residues. Trimming stripped 4 bases from V and 5 bases from J, with 16 bases between. The germline CDR1 and CDR2 sequences are SGHVS and FQNEAQ. The CDR3 DNA is TGTGCCAGCAGCTCCACATTCCCTAGAGAAGATACGCAGTATTTT. This codes for CASSSTFPREDTQYF.

The chain has TRBV13 and TRBJ1-1; D is undetermined. Germline V gene sequence: CDR1 PRHDT, CDR2 FYEKMQ (reference sequence). The V end lost 3 bases, the J end lost 0 bases, and 14 bases lay between the germline ends. The CDR3 consists of 16 residues. The CDR3: CASSLRVSGVNTEAFF. CDR3 sequence (DNA): TGTGCCAGCAGCTTGAGGGTATCTGGGGTGAACACTGAAGCTTTCTTT.

J is TRBJ1-1 and V is TRBV19; 8 bases align to TRBD1. Germline V gene data show CDR1 as LNHDA and CDR2 as SQIVND (reference sequence). The CDR3 is 14 amino acids. Trimming removed 6 bases from V and 7 bases from J; junction bases left unmatched: 10. The CDR3 DNA is TGTGCCAGTAGGAGGATGACAGGGGTGGGTGAAGCTTTCTTT. As protein: CASRRMTGVGEAFF.

This sequence joins TRBV21-1 and TRBJ1-3; no check of the table's D call, TRBD1, against the DNA was made. TRBV21-1 is a pseudogene. The length of the CDR3 is 14 residues. This CDR3 reads CASSARDRRDTIYF. The CDR3 region has the DNA TGTGCCAGCAGCGCCCGGGACAGGAGAGACACCATATATTTT.

The chain has TRBV11-3 and TRBJ2-1; D is possibly TRBD2 (7 bases). Trimming removed 0 bases from V and 6 bases from J, with 15 bases in between. The CDR3 extends over 16 amino acids. Germline V gives CDR1 SGHNT, CDR2 YENEEA. Here the CDR3 DNA reads TGTGCCAGCAGCTTAGATAACCAGGGGAGGGTCAATGAGCAGTTCTTC. This translates into CASSLDNQGRVNEQFF. Full variable domain (rest looked up from reference TRBV11-3 and TRBJ2-1): EAGVVQSPRYKIIEKKQPVAFWCNPISGHNTLYWYLQNLGQGPELLIRYENEEAVDDSQLPKDRFSAERLKGVDSTLKIQPAELGDSAVYLCASSLDNQGRVNEQFFGPGTRLTVL.

V usage is TRBV12-5 and J usage is TRBJ2-2; TRBD1 matches 9 bases. After removal of 3 bases from V and 0 bases from J, the junction contained 2 bases not matched to a gene. Germline assignment: CDR1 LGHNT and CDR2 FRNRAP. The CDR3 is 16 amino acids. This chain's CDR3 is CASGFWTGANTGELFF. The CDR3 nucleotides read TGTGCTAGTGGTTTCTGGACAGGGGCGAACACCGGGGAGCTGTTTTTT.